The entry below gives a single T cell receptor beta chain sequence along with its context. The CDR3 extends over 14 amino acids. V lost 1 base to trimming and J lost 4 bases, with 10 bases between them. The V gene's germline CDR1 is LNHDA and CDR2 SQIVND (reference sequence). Original handling: Scientists estimated how many nucleated cells there were by amplifying reference gene primers. Repertoires were generated with immunoSEQ multiplex PCR, while TCRdb's copy carries only in-frame clones and drops some. V and J calls plus clone size are reproduced from that table; the DNA served to infer D and trimming. The data show about 83,000 clones, 70% to 90% seen once. The data stem from a study of blood T cell repertoires in COVID-19.

This receptor was taken from a woman aged 80 or older in a cohort sampled during active or convalescent COVID-19. The genes are TRBV19 and TRBJ1-1, with TRBD1 as a possible D gene (6 bases). The sample was peripheral blood. CDR3: CASSIVRGGTEAFF. In DNA form, the CDR3 reads TGTGCCAGTAGTATAGTGAGAGGGGGCACTGAAGCTTTCTTT. Together with reference TRBV19 and TRBJ1-1, the CDR3 gives the full variable domain: DGGITQSPKYLFRKEGQNVTLSCEQNLNHDAMYWYRQDPGQGLRLIYYSQIVNDFQKGDIAEGYSVSREKKESFPLTVTSAQKNPTAFYLCASSIVRGGTEAFFGQGTRLTVV.